This T cell receptor beta chain stems from a study of tumor-infiltrating lymphocytes in primary liver carcinoma (dated by TCRdb to about 2017). Regarding the complete study: The five patients, three men and two women aged 30 to 69 years, had hepatocellular carcinoma (four) or combined HCC and intrahepatic cholangiocarcinoma (one). A total of 35 or so specimens from 5 patients went through TCRbeta repertoire sequencing, namely 25 tumor regions, 5 adjacent noncancerous liver tissues and 5 peripheral blood samples. The five patients had tumors of stage T1-T3 N0M0, with maximum diameters ranging from 4.2 to 10 cm. Samples yielded roughly 3.5 to 8 million productive TCRbeta reads; read depth did not differ significantly between tissue types. Reproducibility between technical replicate repertoires was high, with correlation coefficients above 0.95 and mean shared-clone rates about 0.9. TCRbeta repertoire sequencing, expression microarrays and whole-exome sequencing were combined in the study across five regions of each liver tumor, with adjacent normal tissue and blood also included.

Using a constant-region primer and ProtoScript II reverse transcriptase, TCRbeta-specific cDNA was reverse-transcribed from around 500 ng total RNA. TCRbeta libraries were built with three nested multiplex PCR rounds, a slightly modified ARM-PCR procedure. Multiplex TRBV1-TRBV30 forward primers and a Cbeta reverse primer were used in the first two PCR rounds, each of which was run for approximately 11 cycles. A final 25-cycle PCR with Deep VentR polymerase added sample barcodes and Illumina adapters. Before sequencing, amplicons between 200 and 500 bp were purified from gel using a QIAquick gel extraction kit. An Illumina HiSeq 2500 was used to sequence the TCRbeta amplicons with 250-bp paired-end reads. As for the authors' bioinformatics: Reads were quality-trimmed with Trimmomatic v0.33, and paired reads were merged with FLASH v1.2.11 to recover full CDR3 sequences. V, D and J germline segments were assigned to the rearranged TCRbeta sequences using MiGEC v1.2.1b. VDJtools v1.0.0 computed clonotype statistics and Shannon-Wiener diversity indices. Except for diversity analysis, only the 250 most abundant clonotypes of each sample were used in subsequent analyses to reduce sampling bias. Using fastp at Q25 and MiXCR, TCRdb reprocessed the public reads and kept productive beta chains. A single entry per CDR3 protein holds the most common genes and DNA from its merged rows. TCRdb, rather than the study authors, made the V and J calls. The sample has around 80,000 distinct CDR3 sequences on record, under 75% of them singletons. The ten largest clones represent about 26% of the sample.

Paper-wide results and their limitations: Only a few patients were included in the study, and the authors note that the findings should be validated in a larger study. Only the TCR beta chain was sequenced, which likely underestimates true repertoire diversity because unpaired alpha chains were not captured. Repertoire overlap was found to be higher between tumor regions (mean approximately 35%) than between tumor-adjacent (roughly 17%) or tumor-blood (around 15%) pairs, consistent with antigen-driven expansion. The top 250 clones accounted for a significantly greater share of the repertoire in tumors than in blood (p = 0.039). Since the samples were bulk and unsorted, there was no way to compare CD4+ and CD8+ T cell repertoires.

Via the germline V gene, CDR1 is MNHNS and CDR2 SASEGT. The CDR3 has 13 amino acids, counting the end cysteine and phenylalanine. Only CDR3 DNA is held: 39 bases, read in frame from base 1. As concerns this clonotype: The specificity of this receptor is unknown. One end of the junction varies from germline; a read error may be responsible.

Without any cell sorting, total RNA and DNA were extracted together from around 20-30 mg of bulk tissue using the AllPrep DNA/RNA mini kit. Four to six patients with histopathologically diagnosed primary liver carcinoma underwent surgical resection in China between November 2015 and March 2016. Patients had chronic HBV infection and were treatment-naive at sampling. Fresh tumor and adjacent tissue pieces were bisected, with one half stored in RNAlater at -80 degrees C and the other half sent for histology. This clonotype originated in a man aged 40-49 years with primary liver carcinoma and hepatitis B virus infection. The chain was built from TRBV6-1 and TRBJ2-7; 8 middle bases align to TRBD1. Input material: tumor-adjacent normal liver tissue. The encoded CDR3 is CATGGAVEYEQYF. The bases read TGTGCCACAGGGGGCGCGGTAGAATACGAGCAATACTTC.